This is a list of T cell receptor beta chains from one sample in a study of response to subunit inactivated influenza vaccine. TCRdb used MiXCR to reprocess the RT-PCR reads, holding one entry per CDR3 protein. In the table there are 150,000 to 200,000 distinct CDR3 sequences, more than 10% of which are singletons. These sequences were also reported in another study, on T cells expressing NK-cell markers.

The sample in question was CD8+ T cells sorted from PBMCs, obtained 12 days after vaccination. Receptors originate from a middle-aged man who received an inactivated influenza vaccine. The CDR3 runs from the conserved cysteine through the conserved F or W. Fields, in order: CDR3 protein, CDR3 DNA, D gene, clone size, V gene, J gene. A D gene is named only where the DNA matches it firmly. Clone size is given for some rows only: seen once, a few or many times, or a class if the clone is expanded.

CASSYSIQETQYF	TGTGCCAGCAGTTACTCGATTCAAGAGACCCAGTACTTC	NA	NA	TRBV6-6	TRBJ2-5
CASSLAAGSTEAFF	TGTGCCAGCAGTTTAGCAGCAGGGTCCACTGAAGCTTTCTTT	NA	NA	TRBV27	TRBJ1-1
CASSIRQEQPPYEQYF	TGTGCCAGCAGCATCAGACAGGAGCAACCTCCCTACGAGCAGTACTTC	NA	NA	TRBV7-6	TRBJ2-7
CSARDPRGLDYGYTF	TGCAGTGCTAGAGATCCCAGGGGGCTTGACTATGGCTACACCTTC	TRBD1	few	TRBV20-1	TRBJ1-2
CASSLGTSGELQETQYF	TGTGCCAGCAGTTTAGGGACTAGCGGGGAACTCCAAGAGACCCAGTACTTC	TRBD2	NA	TRBV28	TRBJ2-5
CATSDRQGGYGYTF	TGTGCCACCAGTGATCGACAGGGAGGCTATGGCTACACCTTC	TRBD1	few	TRBV24-1	TRBJ1-2
CSASIPGSHNSPLHF	TGCAGTGCTAGCATCCCGGGGTCTCATAATTCACCCCTCCACTTT	NA	many	TRBV20-1	TRBJ1-6
CSVVRTGGDEQFF	TGCAGCGTTGTCCGGACCGGGGGCGATGAGCAGTTCTTC	NA	few	TRBV29-1	TRBJ2-1
CASSPRDRGIETQYF	TGCGCCAGCAGCCCGAGGGACAGGGGGATAGAGACCCAGTACTTC	TRBD1	few	TRBV4-1	TRBJ2-5
CASSLPSGDISYEQYF	TGTGCCAGCAGCTTGCCTAGCGGGGATATCTCCTACGAGCAGTACTTC	TRBD2	NA	TRBV5-6	TRBJ2-7
CSVWTSRGELFF	TGCAGCGTTTGGACTAGCCGTGGGGAGCTGTTTTTT	TRBD2	many	TRBV29-1	TRBJ2-2
CSGIHWGGRSIYEQYF	TGCAGTGGAATCCACTGGGGCGGGAGAAGTATATACGAGCAGTACTTC	TRBD2	few	TRBV20-1	TRBJ2-7
CASSFLQEWNTEAFF	TGTGCCAGCAGTTTTTTACAGGAGTGGAACACTGAAGCTTTCTTT	NA	few	TRBV28	TRBJ1-1
CASSYDSKLYEQYF	TGTGCCAGCAGTTACGACTCCAAACTCTACGAGCAGTACTTC	NA	NA	TRBV6-9	TRBJ2-7
CSVDLAEFYNEQFF	TGCAGCGTCGATCTAGCGGAGTTTTACAATGAGCAGTTCTTC	TRBD2	few	TRBV29-1	TRBJ2-1
CSATTRLDSYNEQFF	TGCAGTGCTACTACACGACTAGACTCCTACAATGAGCAGTTCTTC	NA	few	TRBV20-1	TRBJ2-1
CASSLFSGLIYEQYF	TGTGCCAGCAGTTTATTTTCAGGACTAATTTACGAGCAGTACTTC	NA	few	TRBV28	TRBJ2-7
CASSHPAGGPSYEQYF	TGTGCCAGCAGCCACCCCGCGGGGGGCCCATCCTACGAGCAGTACTTC	TRBD2	NA	TRBV7-6	TRBJ2-7
CAIETGLGPLHF	TGTGCCATCGAAACAGGCCTGGGGCCCCTCCACTTT	NA	NA	TRBV12-3/TRBV12-4	TRBJ1-6
CASSTVDTQYF	TGTGCCAGTAGTACTGTCGATACGCAGTATTTT	NA	few	TRBV19	TRBJ2-3
CASSAGTSGRDTQYF	TGTGCCAGCAGCGCCGGGACTAGCGGGAGAGATACGCAGTATTTT	TRBD2	NA	TRBV9	TRBJ2-3
CASSFSGGYTF	TGTGCCAGCAGCTTCTCAGGGGGCTACACCTTC	NA	NA	TRBV7-9	TRBJ1-2
CASSGAADEQYF	TGTGCCAGCAGTGGGGCGGCAGACGAGCAGTACTTC	NA	many	TRBV6-4	TRBJ2-7
CAIRTGQGDTGELFF	TGTGCCATCAGGACGGGACAGGGAGACACCGGGGAGCTGTTTTTT	TRBD1	few	TRBV10-3	TRBJ2-2
CASSPPDRYYEQYF	TGTGCCAGCAGCCCCCCCGACAGGTACTACGAGCAGTACTTC	NA	few	TRBV4-2	TRBJ2-7
CASSFFGLSPQETQYF	TGTGCCAGCAGTTTCTTCGGCCTCTCCCCCCAAGAGACCCAGTACTTC	NA	NA	TRBV6-5	TRBJ2-5
CASSEEANSYNEQFF	TGTGCCAGCAGTGAAGAGGCTAACTCCTACAATGAGCAGTTCTTC	NA	few	TRBV2	TRBJ2-1
CATSRSPSGAGVETQYF	TGTGCCACCAGCAGATCCCCCTCGGGGGCCGGCGTTGAGACCCAGTACTTC	NA	few	TRBV15	TRBJ2-5
CASSPGSGQGKTQYF	TGTGCCAGCAGCCCTGGTTCGGGACAGGGAAAGACCCAGTACTTC	TRBD1	NA	TRBV5-6	TRBJ2-5
CAISEGHSYEQYF	TGTGCCATCAGTGAGGGACATTCCTACGAGCAGTACTTC	NA	many	TRBV10-3	TRBJ2-7
CASSYGPQETQYF	TGTGCCAGCAGTTACGGTCCGCAAGAGACCCAGTACTTC	NA	few	TRBV6-5	TRBJ2-5
CASSLDPSGGLETQYF	TGTGCCAGCAGCTTAGACCCTAGCGGGGGGTTAGAGACCCAGTACTTC	TRBD2	few	TRBV11-2	TRBJ2-5
CASSPGTVVNTEAFF	TGTGCCAGCAGTCCCGGGACCGTGGTGAACACTGAAGCTTTCTTT	NA	few	TRBV27	TRBJ1-1